This T cell receptor (beta chain) was recorded in a study of blood T cell repertoires in COVID-19. Looking at the study overall: The origin of the acute and convalescent COVID-19 samples was the United States, Italy and Spain. Sources were T cells, B-cell-depleted T cells, or PBMCs; the material itself was cDNA or gDNA.

In the original workflow: Amplifying reference gene primers gave estimates of nucleated cell counts. Only in-frame clones appear in the TCRdb table, and some are missing; sequencing was by immunoSEQ multiplex PCR. The V and J calls and the clone size are those of that table, but D and trimming were determined from the DNA. The sample carries approximately 240,000 clones, approximately 83% recorded once. V gave up 3 bases and J gave up 8 bases; unmatched junction bases: 6. The CDR3 is 14 amino acids. Germline lookup yields CDR1 PRHDT and CDR2 FYEKMQ (reference sequence). The chain has TRBV13 and TRBJ2-3, with 9 bases matching TRBD1. What was sequenced was peripheral blood. This sequence was found in a woman aged 30 to 39 who had recovered from COVID-19. CDR3 region: CASSFGTGTVTQYF. The CDR3 bases are TGTGCCAGCAGCTTCGGGACAGGGACGGTTACGCAGTATTTT.